Listed below are T cell receptor beta chains from one sample, sequenced in a study of neurological immune-mediated disorders. MiXCR, run by TCRdb on the 5' RACE reads, gives a single entry per CDR3 protein. The sample has roughly 76,000 distinct CDR3 sequences; 13% to 15% are singletons. The sequencing sample was made of PBMCs. The receptors originated from a woman aged 45 to 65 in good health. Both conserved end residues are part of each CDR3. The D gene is left open where the match is weak. Size values are once, few and many counts, or a class for expanded clones, and some rows have none.

j_gene: TRBJ1-5; abundance: many; v_gene: TRBV14; d_gene: TRBD1; CDR3nt: TGTGCCAGCAGCCGCACAGGGGCTGATCAGCCCCAGCATTTT; CDR3aa: CASSRTGADQPQHF
j_gene: TRBJ2-7; abundance: NA; v_gene: TRBV5-1; d_gene: NA; CDR3nt: TGCGCCAGCAGCTCTCTGGCAGGGAGCTACGAGCAGTACTTC; CDR3aa: CASSSLAGSYEQYF
j_gene: TRBJ2-2; abundance: many; v_gene: TRBV20-1; d_gene: TRBD1; CDR3nt: TGCAGTGCTAGAGTCCACCCGGGACAGGGGACCACCGGGGAGCTGTTTTTT; CDR3aa: CSARVHPGQGTTGELFF
j_gene: TRBJ2-1; abundance: few; v_gene: TRBV20-1; d_gene: TRBD2; CDR3nt: TGCAGTGCTAGAGTACGACTAGCGGGAAACAATGAGCAGTTCTTC; CDR3aa: CSARVRLAGNNEQFF
j_gene: TRBJ2-2; abundance: many; v_gene: TRBV12-3/TRBV12-4; d_gene: NA; CDR3nt: TGTGCCAGCAGTCCGCGGGGAGATAGCGGGGAGCTGTTTTTT; CDR3aa: CASSPRGDSGELFF
j_gene: TRBJ1-5; abundance: NA; v_gene: TRBV20-1; d_gene: NA; CDR3nt: TGCAGTGCTAGAGAGGGCTATCAGCCCCAGCATTTT; CDR3aa: CSAREGYQPQHF
j_gene: TRBJ2-3; abundance: many; v_gene: TRBV6-6; d_gene: NA; CDR3nt: TGTGCCAGCAGCTCCCGGCGGAGTGACACAGATACGCAGTATTTT; CDR3aa: CASSSRRSDTDTQYF
j_gene: TRBJ2-1; abundance: many; v_gene: TRBV9; d_gene: NA; CDR3nt: TGTGCCAGCAGCTCCCACTTGGGGCAGGGATCCTACAATGAGCAGTTCTTC; CDR3aa: CASSSHLGQGSYNEQFF
j_gene: TRBJ2-7; abundance: many; v_gene: TRBV5-1; d_gene: NA; CDR3nt: TGCGCCAGCAGCTTAATGACAGGGACTATCGAGCAGTACTTC; CDR3aa: CASSLMTGTIEQYF
j_gene: TRBJ2-7; abundance: many; v_gene: TRBV6-5; d_gene: NA; CDR3nt: TGTGCCAGCAGTTACGGAGGGGGTCCCTACGAGCAGTACTTC; CDR3aa: CASSYGGGPYEQYF
j_gene: TRBJ2-4; abundance: many; v_gene: TRBV5-6; d_gene: TRBD1; CDR3nt: TGTGCCAGCAGCTTGGCCTTTATTGCAGGGGGCGTATCCAAAAACATTCAGTACTTC; CDR3aa: CASSLAFIAGGVSKNIQYF
j_gene: TRBJ2-5; abundance: many; v_gene: TRBV7-8; d_gene: TRBD2; CDR3nt: TGTGCCAGCAGTTTCGGGGGGGGACCAAGGCAAGAGACCCAGTACTTC; CDR3aa: CASSFGGGPRQETQYF
j_gene: TRBJ1-1; abundance: many; v_gene: TRBV5-1; d_gene: NA; CDR3nt: TGCGCCAGCAGCTTGATCATTGGGCCCACTGAAGCTTTCTTT; CDR3aa: CASSLIIGPTEAFF
j_gene: TRBJ2-3; abundance: many; v_gene: TRBV12-3/TRBV12-4; d_gene: NA; CDR3nt: TGTGCCAGCAGGGACTCCGACACAGATACGCAGTATTTT; CDR3aa: CASRDSDTDTQYF
j_gene: TRBJ2-6; abundance: many; v_gene: TRBV5-1; d_gene: NA; CDR3nt: TGCGCCAGCAGCTTGCTCATGGGAGGGGCCAACGTCCTGACTTTC; CDR3aa: CASSLLMGGANVLTF
j_gene: TRBJ1-5; abundance: many; v_gene: TRBV6-5; d_gene: NA; CDR3nt: TGTGCCAGCAGTTACTCCAGGGGTGGGAATCAGCCCCAGCATTTT; CDR3aa: CASSYSRGGNQPQHF
j_gene: TRBJ1-1; abundance: many; v_gene: TRBV5-1; d_gene: NA; CDR3nt: TGCGCCAGCAGAATAGGGGACACTGAAGCTTTCTTT; CDR3aa: CASRIGDTEAFF
j_gene: TRBJ2-2; abundance: many; v_gene: TRBV9; d_gene: TRBD1; CDR3nt: TGTGCCAGCGACAGGGCTACGAACACCGGGGAGCTGTTTTTT; CDR3aa: CASDRATNTGELFF
j_gene: TRBJ2-7; abundance: many; v_gene: TRBV5-1; d_gene: NA; CDR3nt: TGCGCCAGCAGCCGACAGAACTCCTACGAGCAGTACTTC; CDR3aa: CASSRQNSYEQYF
j_gene: TRBJ1-5; abundance: many; v_gene: TRBV6-5; d_gene: NA; CDR3nt: TGTGCCAGTAGACAGACTAGCAATCAGCCCCAGCATTTT; CDR3aa: CASRQTSNQPQHF
j_gene: TRBJ1-1; abundance: few; v_gene: TRBV10-2; d_gene: NA; CDR3nt: TGCGCCAGCATTACAACAGGAAAGAACACTGAAGCTTTCTTT; CDR3aa: CASITTGKNTEAFF
j_gene: TRBJ2-1; abundance: many; v_gene: TRBV7-9; d_gene: TRBD1; CDR3nt: TGTGCCAGCAGCGACTCACGCCGAGTAGGGGGCGACGAGCAGTTCTTC; CDR3aa: CASSDSRRVGGDEQFF
j_gene: TRBJ1-2; abundance: many; v_gene: TRBV5-1; d_gene: TRBD1; CDR3nt: TGCGCCAGCAGCGGAGGACAGGGAACCTATGGCTACACCTTC; CDR3aa: CASSGGQGTYGYTF
j_gene: TRBJ1-5; abundance: many; v_gene: TRBV5-1; d_gene: TRBD1; CDR3nt: TGCGCCAGCAGCTTCGGGACAGACAATCAGCCCCAGCATTTT; CDR3aa: CASSFGTDNQPQHF
j_gene: TRBJ2-5; abundance: NA; v_gene: TRBV30; d_gene: NA; CDR3nt: TGTGCCTGGAGTGAGGACAGAGAGTACCAAGAGACCCAGTACTTC; CDR3aa: CAWSEDREYQETQYF
j_gene: TRBJ2-2; abundance: many; v_gene: TRBV4-2; d_gene: NA; CDR3nt: TGTGCCAGCAGCCTCCGGGACCGAAACACCGGGGAGCTGTTTTTT; CDR3aa: CASSLRDRNTGELFF
j_gene: TRBJ1-2; abundance: many; v_gene: TRBV6-5; d_gene: TRBD1; CDR3nt: TGTGCCACGACCAGGGGGCGTGATGGCTACACCTTC; CDR3aa: CATTRGRDGYTF
j_gene: TRBJ1-2; abundance: many; v_gene: TRBV20-1; d_gene: TRBD1; CDR3nt: TGCAGTGCTGAATCCTCCGGGACAGGGGTTAATGGCTACACCTTC; CDR3aa: CSAESSGTGVNGYTF
j_gene: TRBJ2-3; abundance: many; v_gene: TRBV5-1; d_gene: NA; CDR3nt: TGCGCCAGCAGCCCCCGGCGAGGTGCAGATACGCAGTATTTT; CDR3aa: CASSPRRGADTQYF
j_gene: TRBJ2-3; abundance: many; v_gene: TRBV20-1; d_gene: TRBD1; CDR3nt: TGCAGTGCTAGAGAACAGGGGTCGGTAGCAGATACGCAGTATTTT; CDR3aa: CSAREQGSVADTQYF
j_gene: TRBJ1-1; abundance: many; v_gene: TRBV5-1; d_gene: TRBD1; CDR3nt: TGCGCCAGCAGCAGACGACAGGGGAACACTGAAGCTTTCTTT; CDR3aa: CASSRRQGNTEAFF
j_gene: TRBJ2-5; abundance: many; v_gene: TRBV11-3; d_gene: NA; CDR3nt: TGTGCCAGCAGCAACCGGGGGGCGGGAAAGACCCAGTACTTC; CDR3aa: CASSNRGAGKTQYF
j_gene: TRBJ1-1; abundance: NA; v_gene: TRBV19; d_gene: NA; CDR3nt: TGTGCCAGTAGTATAGTCGGGACACCCGCTGAAGCTTTCTTT; CDR3aa: CASSIVGTPAEAFF
j_gene: TRBJ2-7; abundance: NA; v_gene: TRBV27; d_gene: TRBD2; CDR3nt: TGTGCCAGCAGTCGCGAGCGGGGCTACGAGCAGTACTTC; CDR3aa: CASSRERGYEQYF
j_gene: TRBJ2-3; abundance: NA; v_gene: TRBV3-1; d_gene: NA; CDR3nt: TGTGCCAGCAGCCATACGGGGGCGTACACAGATACGCAGTATTTT; CDR3aa: CASSHTGAYTDTQYF